This T cell receptor (beta chain) was sequenced during a study of cytomegalovirus exposure and HLA in healthy donors. Notes on the study in general: What a later analysis reportedly showed was that an Asian-associated ancestry cluster had fewer N-insertions than the roughly 670-donor mean. Highly shared variants forming one cluster were likely a sequencing artifact. A later analysis linked a missense variant in DCLRE1C to the trimming of TCR beta V and J genes.

This PCR relied on a set of 60 Vbeta primers and 13 Jbeta primers. This table comes from immunoSEQ multiplex PCR, and its TCRdb copy is limited to in-frame clones, with some not included. Altogether around 210,000 clones are present, around 77% being singletons, with the ten largest covering approximately 3%. A word on this clone: Its antigen remains unidentified. The identical CDR3 is also encoded by other nucleotide sequences in the sample.

The CDR3 length is 15 residues. V shed 1 base, J shed 3 bases, and the junction held 4 bases outside the gene matches. Germline V gene lookup returns CDR1 SEHNR and CDR2 FQNEAQ (reference sequence). The chain recombines TRBV7-9 with TRBJ2-3, with 7 bases lining up with TRBD1. The TCR comes from a woman aged 25 to 39 in good health and CMV-seronegative. The sequenced sample consisted of PBMCs. CDR3 DNA: TGTGCCAGCAGCTTAGTAGGGGGCGGGACAGATACGCAGTATTTT. Translation: CASSLVGGGTDTQYF.